Below are 5 T cell receptor beta chains sequenced from a single sample in a study of blood T cell repertoires in COVID-19. The method was immunoSEQ multiplex PCR; TCRdb's version includes in-frame clones alone and lacks a portion of them. This table holds fewer than 45,000 clones, about four fifths found once. Input material: peripheral blood. These receptors came from a human donor in a cohort sampled during active COVID-19.

This clone came up once. The chain links TRBV6-6 to TRBJ1-1; perhaps TRBD1 as D (6 bases). The germline V gene has CDR1 MNHNY and CDR2 SVGAGI (reference sequence). This CDR3 region has 14 residues. Trimming stripped 6 bases from V and 1 base from J, with 12 bases between. CDR3 sequence: CASRNDRTNTEAFF. The DNA for the CDR3 is TGTGCCAGCAGAAACGACAGGACGAACACTGAAGCTTTCTTT.

The V call is TRBV5-1, the J call TRBJ2-5; 8 bases match TRBD1. This CDR3 spans 15 amino acids. The V gene end was trimmed by 1 base and the J gene end by 4 bases; junction bases not matched to a gene: 6. Germline V gives CDR1 SGHRS, CDR2 YFSETQ. The chain's CDR3 is CASSLSRGRGETQYF. In DNA, the CDR3 is TGCGCCAGCAGCTTGTCCAGGGGGCGGGGAGAGACCCAGTACTTC.

The chain uses TRBV28 and TRBJ2-7, with unresolved D. V lost 6 bases to trimming and J lost 5 bases, with 8 bases between them. CDR3 size: 11 residues. Germline V CDR1 and CDR2: MDHEN, SYDVKM. The CDR3: CASSKTDEQYF. In DNA form, the CDR3 reads TGTGCCAGCAGCAAAACGGACGAGCAGTACTTC.

The V gene is TRBV14, the J gene TRBJ1-6; possibly TRBD1 for D (6 bases). From germline, CDR1 is SGHDN and CDR2 FVKESK. Deletions cut 5 bases from V and 7 bases from J, with 12 bases between. CDR3 length equals 14 residues. The CDR3 DNA reads TGTGCCAGCAGCGGGGACACCTCGAATTCACCCCTCCACTTT. This gives the protein CASSGDTSNSPLHF.

The CDR3 nucleotides read TGTGCCAGTAGTAGCGGACTAGCGGGAGGGACAGATACGCAGTATTTT. Protein: CASSSGLAGGTDTQYF. This chain joins TRBV19 and TRBJ2-3; 15 nucleotides match TRBD2. CDR1 LNHDA and CDR2 SQIVND come from the germline V gene (reference sequence). The V segment lost 4 bases and the J segment 3 bases; nucleotides outside the gene matches: 2. This CDR3 is built from 16 residues. The full variable domain, completed using reference TRBV19 and TRBJ2-3, is DGGITQSPKYLFRKEGQNVTLSCEQNLNHDAMYWYRQDPGQGLRLIYYSQIVNDFQKGDIAEGYSVSREKKESFPLTVTSAQKNPTAFYLCASSSGLAGGTDTQYFGPGTRLTVL.